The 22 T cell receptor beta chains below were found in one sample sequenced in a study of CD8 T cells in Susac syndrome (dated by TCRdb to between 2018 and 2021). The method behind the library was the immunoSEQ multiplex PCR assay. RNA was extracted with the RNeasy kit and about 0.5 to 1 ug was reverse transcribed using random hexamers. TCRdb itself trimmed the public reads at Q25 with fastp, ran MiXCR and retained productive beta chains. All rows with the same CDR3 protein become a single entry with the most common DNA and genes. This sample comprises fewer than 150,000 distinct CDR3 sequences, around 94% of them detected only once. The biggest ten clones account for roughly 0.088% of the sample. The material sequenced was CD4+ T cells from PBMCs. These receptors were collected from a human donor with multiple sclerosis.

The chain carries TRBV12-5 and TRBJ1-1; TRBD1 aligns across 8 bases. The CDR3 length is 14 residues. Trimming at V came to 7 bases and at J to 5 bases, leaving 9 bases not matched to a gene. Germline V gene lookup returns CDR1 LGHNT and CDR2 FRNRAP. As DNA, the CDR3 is TGTGCTAGTGCCCGAACAGGGGGGGGGACTGAAGCTTTCTTT. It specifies CASARTGGGTEAFF.

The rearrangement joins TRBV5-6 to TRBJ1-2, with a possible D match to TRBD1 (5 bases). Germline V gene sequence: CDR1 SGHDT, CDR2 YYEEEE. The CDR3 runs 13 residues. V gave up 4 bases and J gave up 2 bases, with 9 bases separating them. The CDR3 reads CASSPGLNYGYTF. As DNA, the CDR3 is TGTGCCAGCAGCCCGGGACTAAACTATGGCTACACCTTC.

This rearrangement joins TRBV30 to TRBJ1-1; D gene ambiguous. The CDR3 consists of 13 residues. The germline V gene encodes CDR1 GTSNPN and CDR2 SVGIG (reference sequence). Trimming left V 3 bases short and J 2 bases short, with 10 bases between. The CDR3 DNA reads TGTGCCTGGAGAACATCGCCAAACACTGAAGCTTTCTTT. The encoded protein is CAWRTSPNTEAFF.

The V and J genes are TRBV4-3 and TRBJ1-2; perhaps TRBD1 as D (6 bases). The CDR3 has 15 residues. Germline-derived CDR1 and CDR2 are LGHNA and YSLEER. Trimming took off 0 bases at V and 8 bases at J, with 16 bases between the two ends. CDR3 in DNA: TGCGCCAGCAGCCAAGATATACGGGGGCGAAAAGGCTACACCTTC. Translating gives CASSQDIRGRKGYTF.

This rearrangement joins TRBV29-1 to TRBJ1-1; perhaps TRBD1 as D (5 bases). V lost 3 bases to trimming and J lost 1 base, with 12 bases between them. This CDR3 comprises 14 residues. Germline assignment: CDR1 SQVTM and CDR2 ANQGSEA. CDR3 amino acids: CSVDQGRWNTEAFF. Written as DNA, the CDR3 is TGCAGCGTTGACCAGGGTCGATGGAACACTGAAGCTTTCTTT.

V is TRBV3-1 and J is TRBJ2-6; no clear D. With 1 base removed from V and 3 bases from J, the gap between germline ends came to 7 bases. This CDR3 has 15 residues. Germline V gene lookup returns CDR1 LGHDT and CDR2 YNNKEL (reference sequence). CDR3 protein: CASSQARGGANVLTF. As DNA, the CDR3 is TGTGCCAGCAGCCAAGCCCGCGGTGGGGCCAACGTCCTGACTTTC.

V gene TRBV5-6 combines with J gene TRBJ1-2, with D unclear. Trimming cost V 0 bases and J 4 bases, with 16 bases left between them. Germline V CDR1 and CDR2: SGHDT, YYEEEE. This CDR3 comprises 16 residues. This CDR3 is CASSLESGQAIYGYTF. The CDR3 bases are TGTGCCAGCAGCTTGGAATCGGGTCAGGCAATCTATGGCTACACCTTC. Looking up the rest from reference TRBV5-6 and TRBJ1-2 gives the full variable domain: DAGVTQSPTHLIKTRGQQVTLRCSPKSGHDTVSWYQQALGQGPQFIFQYYEEEERQRGNFPDRFSGHQFPNYSSELNVNALLLGDSALYLCASSLESGQAIYGYTFGSGTRLTVV.

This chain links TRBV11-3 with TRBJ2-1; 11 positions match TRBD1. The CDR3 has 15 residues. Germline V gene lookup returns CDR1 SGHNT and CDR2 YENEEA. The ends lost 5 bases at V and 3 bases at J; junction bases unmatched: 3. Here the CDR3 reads CASSMGQGVYNEQFF. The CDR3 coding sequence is TGTGCCAGCAGCATGGGACAGGGGGTCTACAATGAGCAGTTCTTC.

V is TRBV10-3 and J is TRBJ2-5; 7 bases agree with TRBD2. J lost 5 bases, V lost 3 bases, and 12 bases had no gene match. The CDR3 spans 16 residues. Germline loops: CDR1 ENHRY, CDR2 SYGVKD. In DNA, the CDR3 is TGTGCCATCAGTGACTCAGGGAGCGGGGCCGGGGAGACCCAGTACTTC. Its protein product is CAISDSGSGAGETQYF.

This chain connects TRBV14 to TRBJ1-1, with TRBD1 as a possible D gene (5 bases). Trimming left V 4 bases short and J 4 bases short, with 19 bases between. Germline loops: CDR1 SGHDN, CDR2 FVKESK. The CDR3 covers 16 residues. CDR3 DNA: TGTGCCAGCAGCCCGGCGGGGGGAGTAAGAATCACTGAAGCTTTCTTT. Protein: CASSPAGGVRITEAFF. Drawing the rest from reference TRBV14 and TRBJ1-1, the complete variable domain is EAGVTQFPSHSVIEKGQTVTLRCDPISGHDNLYWYRRVMGKEIKFLLHFVKESKQDESGMPNNRFLAERTGGTYSTLKVQPAELEDSGVYFCASSPAGGVRITEAFFGQGTRLTVV.

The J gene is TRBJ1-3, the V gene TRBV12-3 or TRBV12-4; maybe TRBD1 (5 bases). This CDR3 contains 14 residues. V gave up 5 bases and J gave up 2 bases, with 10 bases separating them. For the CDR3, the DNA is TGTGCCAGCAGTCGGGACGGAACTGGAAACACCATATATTTT. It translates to CASSRDGTGNTIYF.

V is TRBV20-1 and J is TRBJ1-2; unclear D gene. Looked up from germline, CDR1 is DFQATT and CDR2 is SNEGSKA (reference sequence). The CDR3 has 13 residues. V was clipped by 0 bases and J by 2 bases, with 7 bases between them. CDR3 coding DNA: TGCAGTGCTAGAGATGGAAGGAACTATGGCTACACCTTC. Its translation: CSARDGRNYGYTF.

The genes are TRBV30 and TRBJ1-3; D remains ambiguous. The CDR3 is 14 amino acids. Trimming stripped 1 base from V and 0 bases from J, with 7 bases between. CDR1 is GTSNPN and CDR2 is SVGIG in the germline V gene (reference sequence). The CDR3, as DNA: TGTGCCTGGAGTGGACGTAGCTCTGGAAACACCATATATTTT. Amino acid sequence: CAWSGRSSGNTIYF.

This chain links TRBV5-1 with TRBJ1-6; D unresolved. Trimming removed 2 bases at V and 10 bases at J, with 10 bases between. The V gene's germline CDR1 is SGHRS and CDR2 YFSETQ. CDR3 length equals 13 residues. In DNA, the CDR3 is TGCGCCAGCAGCTTACACGAAAACTCACCCCTCCACTTT. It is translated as CASSLHENSPLHF.

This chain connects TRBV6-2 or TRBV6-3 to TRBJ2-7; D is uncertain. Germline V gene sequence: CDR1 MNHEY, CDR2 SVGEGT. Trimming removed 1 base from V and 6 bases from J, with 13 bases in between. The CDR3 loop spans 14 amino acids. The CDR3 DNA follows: TGTGCCAGCAGTTACTGGGTCCACCCCGGCGAGCAGTACTTC. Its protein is CASSYWVHPGEQYF.

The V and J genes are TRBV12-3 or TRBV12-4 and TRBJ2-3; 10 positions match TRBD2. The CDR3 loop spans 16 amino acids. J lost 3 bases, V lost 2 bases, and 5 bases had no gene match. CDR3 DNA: TGTGCCAGCAGTTTAAGGCTAGCGGGGGTGACAGATACGCAGTATTTT. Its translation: CASSLRLAGVTDTQYF.

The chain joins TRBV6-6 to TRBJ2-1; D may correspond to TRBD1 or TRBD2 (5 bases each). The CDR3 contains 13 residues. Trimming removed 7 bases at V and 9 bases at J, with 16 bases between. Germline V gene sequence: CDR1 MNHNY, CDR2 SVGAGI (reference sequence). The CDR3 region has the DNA TGTGCCAGCAACCCTACCGCAGGGAGTGAGCAGTTCTTC. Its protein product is CASNPTAGSEQFF.

CDR3 loop: CAWSQERGYTQYF. CDR3 coding DNA: TGTGCCTGGAGTCAAGAGCGGGGTTATACGCAGTATTTT. The chain has TRBV30 and TRBJ2-3; 7 bases agree with TRBD2. Losses at the gene ends were 2 bases for V and 7 bases for J; bases not matched to a gene: 6. Germline V CDR1 and CDR2: GTSNPN, SVGIG (reference sequence). This CDR3 comprises 13 residues. Together with reference TRBV30 and TRBJ2-3, the CDR3 gives the full variable domain: SQTIHQWPATLVQPVGSPLSLECTVEGTSNPNLYWYRQAAGRGLQLLFYSVGIGQISSEVPQNLSASRPQDRQFILSSKKLLLSDSGFYLCAWSQERGYTQYFGPGTRLTVL.

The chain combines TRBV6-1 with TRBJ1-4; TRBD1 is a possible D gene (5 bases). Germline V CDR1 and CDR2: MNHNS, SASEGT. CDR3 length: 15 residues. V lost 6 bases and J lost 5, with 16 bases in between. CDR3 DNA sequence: TGTGCCAGCAGCGCGACCGGGACTGCGAATGAAAAACTGTTTTTT. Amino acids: CASSATGTANEKLFF.

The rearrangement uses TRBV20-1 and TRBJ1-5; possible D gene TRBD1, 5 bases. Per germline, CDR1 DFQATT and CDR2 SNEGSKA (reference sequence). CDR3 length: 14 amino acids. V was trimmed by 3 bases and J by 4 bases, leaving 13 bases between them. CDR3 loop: CSARNRIGNQPQHF. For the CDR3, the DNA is TGCAGTGCTAGGAACAGGATCGGGAATCAGCCCCAGCATTTT.

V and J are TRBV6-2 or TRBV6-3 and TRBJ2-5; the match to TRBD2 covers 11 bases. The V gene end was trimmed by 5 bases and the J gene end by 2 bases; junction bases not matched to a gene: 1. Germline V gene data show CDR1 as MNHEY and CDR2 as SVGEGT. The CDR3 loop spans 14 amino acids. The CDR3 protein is CASSPSGGQETQYF. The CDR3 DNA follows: TGTGCCAGCAGTCCTAGCGGGGGGCAAGAGACCCAGTACTTC.

CDR3 sequence (DNA): TGTGCCAGCAGCCCCCGGACAGGGACGGGAAACACCATATATTTT. It codes for CASSPRTGTGNTIYF. The J gene is TRBJ1-3, the V gene TRBV7-8; 8 nucleotides agree with TRBD1. The CDR3 totals 15 residues. CDR1 SGHVS and CDR2 FQNEAQ come from the germline V gene. V lost 5 bases and J lost 4; bases outside the gene matches: 7.